This T cell receptor beta chain was found in a study of T-cell memory formation after mild COVID-19. Study overall: The two donors had largely donor-specific TCR clusters. Overall study findings and caveats: A second wave expanding day 15 to 37 was CD4+-biased; contracting clones were balanced.

Constant-segment primers and 5'RACE yielded cDNA libraries for TCR alpha and TCR beta, each carrying sample barcodes and UMIs. TCRdb reanalysed the 5' RACE reads using MiXCR and keeps one entry per CDR3 protein. The sample carries more than 9,500 distinct CDR3 sequences, 13% to 15% recorded once. This clonotype was seen repeatedly, ten times or more. Its antigen is still unknown. The CDR3 consists of 15 residues. V lost 4 bases to trimming and J lost 3 bases; unmatched junction nucleotides: 2. Looked up from germline, CDR1 is SGHRS and CDR2 is YFSETQ. J is TRBJ2-5 and V is TRBV5-1; the match to TRBD2 covers 14 bases. This clonotype was obtained from a man between 18 and 29 years old who had mild COVID-19 (a few samples of this study predate the infection). Cell type and time point are not known. Sequenced material: PBMCs or a T cell subset sorted from them (not recorded which). CDR3 in DNA: TGCGCCAGCAGCAGGGGACTAGCGGGGGAAGAGACCCAGTACTTC. It encodes CASSRGLAGEETQYF.